The 26 T cell receptor beta chains in this list originate from one sample, sequenced in a study of metastatic and nonmetastatic thyroid tumors. TCRdb re-processed the PCR reads through MiXCR. The table has roughly 15,000 clones, about 24% seen once; the top ten hold 7.5%. Each patient went into thyroid surgery without having received any treatment. Sequencing was done on a sample of adjacent normal tissue. Every receptor here comes from a female donor with papillary thyroid cancer or a benign thyroid nodule (not recorded which). Some clones in this sample may be carry-over from other donors' samples.

This clone was found many times. The chain is built from TRBV5-1 and TRBJ2-1; D might be TRBD2 (6 bases). The CDR3 contains 15 residues. CDR1 and CDR2 (germline): SGHRS, YFSETQ. V lost 5 bases, J lost 0 bases, and 12 bases lay in between. CDR3 in amino acids: CASRIDGSSYNEQFF. The CDR3, as DNA: TGCGCCAGCAGGATTGACGGGAGCTCCTACAATGAGCAGTTCTTC.

This clone occurred many times. The rearrangement joins TRBV18 to TRBJ1-3; a weak D match, TRBD1 (5 bases). The CDR3 consists of 16 residues. Deletions cut 2 bases from V and 0 bases from J, with 11 bases between. Germline CDR1 is KGHSH and CDR2 is LQKENI. Here the CDR3 reads CASSPGAASSGNTIYF. CDR3 DNA sequence: TGTGCCAGCTCACCAGGGGCCGCCTCCTCTGGAAACACCATATATTTT.

As for this clone: Just one base apart from a much larger clone, this may be a read error. The V gene is TRBV14, the J gene TRBJ2-6; D gene uncertain. The CDR3 is 17 residues long. Germline V CDR1 and CDR2: SGHDN, FVKESK. Here the CDR3 reads CASRQGRPLAGANVLTF. The CDR3 region has the DNA TGTGCCAGCAGACAAGGGCGGCCCCTGGCTGGGGCCAACGTCCTGACTTTC.

Ten or more counts support this clone. This chain links TRBV7-9 with TRBJ2-3, with 7 bases matching TRBD1. The CDR3 has 13 residues. Per the germline V gene, CDR1 is SEHNR and CDR2 is FQNEAQ (reference sequence). The junction had 3 bases not matched to a gene; V was cut back by 5 bases and J by 4 bases. The CDR3 nucleotides read TGTGCCAGCAGCCCTAGGGGGCCAGATACGCAGTATTTT. Its protein product is CASSPRGPDTQYF.

A few counts support this clone. The rearrangement uses TRBV12-3 or TRBV12-4 and TRBJ1-1; D ambiguous. The CDR3 consists of 15 residues. V shed 4 bases and J shed 0 bases, with 12 bases lying between them. Here the CDR3 reads CASSYRREMNTEAFF. The CDR3 coding sequence is TGTGCCAGCAGTTATAGACGGGAGATGAACACTGAAGCTTTCTTT.

This clone was seen more than once but under ten times. This chain joins TRBV6-1 and TRBJ2-7, with 8 positions matching TRBD1. This CDR3 spans 14 amino acids. Trimming cost V 4 bases and J 2 bases; bases outside gene matches: 4. The germline CDR1 and CDR2 sequences are MNHNS and SASEGT. The CDR3: CASSVLQGAYEQYF. In DNA, the CDR3 is TGTGCCAGCAGTGTACTACAGGGGGCCTACGAGCAGTACTTC.

This clone was detected once. Different DNA sequences within this sample yield the same CDR3. The chain couples TRBV20-1 to TRBJ1-1, with D perhaps matching TRBD1 (6 bases). Between the trimmed V and J ends, which lost 4 bases and 5 bases, there was a span of 17 bases. CDR1 is DFQATT and CDR2 is SNEGSKA in the germline V gene (reference sequence). The CDR3 consists of 14 residues. CDR3 sequence reads: CSATPGGGRTEAFF. The CDR3 DNA follows: TGCAGTGCTACCCCAGGAGGGGGAAGAACTGAAGCTTTCTTT.

This sequence joins TRBV15 and TRBJ1-2; no reliable D call. The V end lost 3 bases, the J end lost 5 bases, and 10 bases lay between the germline ends. CDR1 and CDR2 from the germline V gene are LNHNV and YYDKDF (reference sequence). This CDR3 region has 13 residues. The CDR3 sequence is CATSSDRGYGYTF. CDR3 nucleotides: TGTGCCACCAGCAGCGACCGCGGGTATGGCTACACCTTC.

This clone has at least ten counts. The chain joins TRBV12-3 or TRBV12-4 to TRBJ2-3, with 11 bases matching TRBD2. The V and J ends lost 6 bases and 0 bases, in that order; junction bases with no gene match: 8. CDR3 length: 17 residues. CDR3 nucleotides: TGTGCCAGCAGCCCCTCTAGCGGGAGGTCTAGCACAGATACGCAGTATTTT. It is translated as CASSPSSGRSSTDTQYF.

This clone came up many times. The J gene is TRBJ2-5, the V gene TRBV7-9; D is unresolved. The germline V gene encodes CDR1 SEHNR and CDR2 FQNEAQ (reference sequence). The CDR3 runs 11 residues. Between the trimmed V and J ends, which lost 4 bases and 1 base, there was a span of 1 base. CDR3 DNA sequence: TGTGCCAGCAGCTCCCAAGAGACCCAGTACTTC. Translated: CASSSQETQYF.

This clone was detected many times. V usage is TRBV6-4 and J usage is TRBJ2-5; no definite D call. V was shortened by 4 bases and J by 1 base, with 4 bases between the two germline ends. The CDR3 extends over 12 amino acids. The germline gives CDR1 MRHNA, CDR2 SNTAGT. CDR3 residues: CASSVAQETQYF. In DNA form, the CDR3 reads TGTGCCAGCAGTGTGGCCCAAGAGACCCAGTACTTC.

This clone rates as medium-sized. V is TRBV28 and J is TRBJ1-2, with D possibly being TRBD1 (5 bases). Germline loops: CDR1 MDHEN, CDR2 SYDVKM. CDR3 length: 15 amino acids. V was cut by 5 bases and J by 0 bases, with 13 bases left in between. CDR3 coding DNA: TGTGCCAGCAGTCTCCCGACAGTATCTAACTATGGCTACACCTTC. Its translation: CASSLPTVSNYGYTF.

This clone counts as medium-sized. This chain connects TRBV10-2 to TRBJ2-7; 10 nucleotides match TRBD2. Germline-derived CDR1 and CDR2 are WSHSY and SAAADI. The CDR3 spans 15 residues. V dropped 3 bases and J dropped 3; count of bases not matched to a gene: 5. The CDR3 bases are TGCGCCAGCAGTGAAATAGCGGGAGGAATCTACGAGCAGTACTTC. As protein: CASSEIAGGIYEQYF.

Points on this clone: Since the CDR3 does not end with the conserved phenylalanine or tryptophan, this likely comes from a read error. The V gene is TRBV7-2, the J gene TRBJ2-5, with D maybe TRBD2 (5 bases). The germline V gene encodes CDR1 SGHTA and CDR2 FQGNSA. The CDR3 runs to 17 residues. The CDR3 nucleotides read TGTGCCAGAAGCTTGCGGTATGGTCGGGCCCGAGGGGAGACCCAGTACTTA. Amino acid sequence: CARSLRYGRARGETQYL.

About this clone: One end of the junction varies from germline; a read error may be responsible. This rearrangement joins TRBV28 to TRBJ2-3, with D possibly TRBD2 on 6 matching bases. This CDR3 has 16 amino acids. Looked up from germline, CDR1 is MDHEN and CDR2 is SYDVKM. CDR3: CASSFAGRVGTDTKYF. The CDR3 DNA is TGTGCCAGCAGTTTCGCGGGACGGGTAGGCACAGATACGAAGTATTTT.

The chain links TRBV2 to TRBJ2-3; the match to TRBD2 covers 13 bases. V was clipped by 6 bases and J by 1 base; unmatched bases: 10. The V gene's germline CDR1 is SNHLY and CDR2 FYNNEI. The length of the CDR3 is 18 residues. DNA of the CDR3: TGTGCCAGCAGAGATACTGGACTAGCGGGAGTCGGCACAGATACGCAGTATTTT. This sequence encodes CASRDTGLAGVGTDTQYF.

Points on this clone: The junction and the germline gene differ at one end; a read error may be behind it. The chain couples TRBV6-2 or TRBV6-3 to TRBJ2-1; 8 bases are shared with TRBD2. This CDR3 spans 16 amino acids. CDR1 is MNHEY and CDR2 is SVGEGT in the germline V gene. CDR3 in amino acids: CARSYSGGLAENELFF. CDR3 sequence (DNA): TGTGCCAGGAGTTACTCGGGGGGGCTAGCGGAAAATGAGCTGTTCTTC.

This clone occurred many times. The V and J genes are TRBV20-1 and TRBJ1-5; D unclear. The CDR3 loop spans 12 amino acids. The germline gives CDR1 DFQATT, CDR2 SNEGSKA (reference sequence). The V gene lost 0 bases and the J gene lost 5 bases, with 5 bases spanning the gap. The CDR3 region has the DNA TGCAGTGCTAGAGAGTGGGATCAGCCCCAGCATTTT. The encoded protein is CSAREWDQPQHF.

This chain uses TRBV20-1 with TRBJ2-5, with TRBD2 as a possible D gene (7 bases). V dropped 1 base and J dropped 6 bases, with 18 bases sitting between them. This CDR3 spans 15 amino acids. Germline V gene sequence: CDR1 DFQATT, CDR2 SNEGSKA (reference sequence). DNA for the CDR3: TGCAGTGCTAGAGGCCGAGGGGGGGCCCGGAAGACCCAGTACTTC. Translated: CSARGRGGARKTQYF.

This rearrangement joins TRBV6-1 to TRBJ1-2; possibly TRBD1 for D (6 bases). The germline V gene encodes CDR1 MNHNS and CDR2 SASEGT. The CDR3 length is 13 residues. Deletions cut 7 bases from V and 4 bases from J, with 13 bases between. The CDR3 region is CASTGALVYGYTF. CDR3 coding DNA: TGTGCCAGCACAGGGGCCCTGGTCTATGGCTACACCTTC.

The chain uses TRBV20-1 and TRBJ1-3; weak D call: TRBD1 (5 bases). Germline CDR1 reads DFQATT; CDR2 reads SNEGSKA (reference sequence). V lost 4 bases and J lost 2, with 15 bases in between. The CDR3 sequence is 15 residues long. In DNA, the CDR3 is TGCAGTGCTATATATTGGAGGGGCGCTGGAAACACCATATATTTT. Residues: CSAIYWRGAGNTIYF.

This clone appeared once. V is TRBV7-9 and J is TRBJ1-1; TRBD1 is a possible D gene (5 bases). Trimming cost V 7 bases and J 0 bases, with 9 bases left between them. The CDR3 loop spans 13 amino acids. Germline V lookup: CDR1 SEHNR, CDR2 FQNEAQ (reference sequence). The CDR3 reads CASNGHLNTEAFF. The CDR3 region has the DNA TGTGCCAGCAACGGACATTTGAACACTGAAGCTTTCTTT.

This clone was observed many times. The rearrangement joins TRBV9 to TRBJ2-3; 8 bases map to TRBD1. The CDR3 consists of 16 residues. V was pared by 3 bases and J by 2 bases, with 8 bases of the junction left unmatched. CDR1 is SGDLS, CDR2 YYNGEE, per germline. The CDR3 is CASSALGTGFTDTQYF. The DNA for the CDR3 is TGTGCCAGCAGCGCCCTCGGGACAGGATTCACAGATACGCAGTATTTT.

By share of the sample, this clone is medium-sized (0.01 to 0.1%). The rearrangement uses TRBV28 and TRBJ2-1; D remains ambiguous. V dropped 3 bases and J dropped 8 bases, with 11 bases sitting between them. Germline lookup yields CDR1 MDHEN and CDR2 SYDVKM. The CDR3 runs to 13 residues. CDR3 region: CASSFLLADEQFF. Here the CDR3 DNA reads TGTGCCAGCAGTTTCTTGCTGGCTGATGAGCAGTTCTTC.

In this sample, this clone turned up many times. The chain joins TRBV4-1 to TRBJ2-2; D possibly matches TRBD1 or TRBD2 (5 bases each). Trimming took 3 bases from V and 7 from J, leaving 12 bases between them. Germline values: CDR1 MGHRA, CDR2 YSYEKL. This CDR3 has 14 amino acids. For the CDR3, the DNA is TGCGCCAGCAGCCAGCCACTGAGGGGCGGGGAGCTGTTTTTT. It translates to CASSQPLRGGELFF.

There are a few counts of this clone. CDR3 residues: CASSDTLSQGSMQPQHF. The CDR3 DNA is TGTGCCAGCAGTGATACCTTAAGCCAGGGGTCAATGCAGCCCCAGCATTTT. J is TRBJ1-5 and V is TRBV6-1; weak D call: TRBD1 (6 bases). The CDR3 loop spans 17 amino acids. Germline V gene data show CDR1 as MNHNS and CDR2 as SASEGT. Trimming removed 3 bases at V and 7 bases at J, with 22 bases between.